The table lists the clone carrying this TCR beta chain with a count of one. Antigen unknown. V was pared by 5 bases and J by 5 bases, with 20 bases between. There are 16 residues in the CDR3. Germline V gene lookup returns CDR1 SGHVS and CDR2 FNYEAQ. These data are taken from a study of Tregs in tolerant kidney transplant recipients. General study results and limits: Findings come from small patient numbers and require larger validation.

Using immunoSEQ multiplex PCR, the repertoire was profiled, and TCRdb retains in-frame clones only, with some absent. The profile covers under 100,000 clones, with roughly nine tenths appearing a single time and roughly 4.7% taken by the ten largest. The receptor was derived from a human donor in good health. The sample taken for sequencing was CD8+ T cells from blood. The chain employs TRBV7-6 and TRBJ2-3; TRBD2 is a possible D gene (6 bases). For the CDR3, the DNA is TGTGCCAGCAGCCCTTTGACGGGGGAAGCGCAAGATACGCAGTATTTT. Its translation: CASSPLTGEAQDTQYF.